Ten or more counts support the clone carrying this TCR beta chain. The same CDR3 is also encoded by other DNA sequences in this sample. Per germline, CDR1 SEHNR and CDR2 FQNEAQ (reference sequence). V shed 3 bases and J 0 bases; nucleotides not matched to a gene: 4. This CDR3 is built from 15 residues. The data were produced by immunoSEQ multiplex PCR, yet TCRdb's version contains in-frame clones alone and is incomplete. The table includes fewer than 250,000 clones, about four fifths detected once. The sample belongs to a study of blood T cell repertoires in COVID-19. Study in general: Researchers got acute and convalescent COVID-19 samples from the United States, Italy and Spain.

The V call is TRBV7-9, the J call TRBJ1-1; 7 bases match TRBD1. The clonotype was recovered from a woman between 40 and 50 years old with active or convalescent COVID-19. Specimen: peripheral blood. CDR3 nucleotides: TGTGCCAGCAGCTTCGAACAGGGGATGAACACTGAAGCTTTCTTT. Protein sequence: CASSFEQGMNTEAFF.